These 28 T cell receptor beta chains came from one sample sequenced in a study of PD-1 blockade in classical Hodgkin lymphoma. This sample's time point: newly diagnosed, previously untreated cHL patient sample. Some clones are missing from TCRdb's copy, which holds only in-frame ones; the method was immunoSEQ multiplex PCR. Among tens of thousands of clones listed, around 94% were seen once. Input material: peripheral blood mononuclear cells (PBMCs). These receptors originate from a human donor with classical Hodgkin lymphoma.

A single count supports this clone. The gene calls are TRBV30 and TRBJ2-2; a weak D match, TRBD1 (5 bases). The CDR3 sequence is 13 residues long. Germline CDR1 GTSNPN, CDR2 SVGIG (reference sequence). V lost 3 bases and J lost 6, with 11 bases in between. CDR3 bases: TGTGCCTGGAGCCTTAAGGGGCCCGGGGAGCTGTTTTTT. Protein sequence: CAWSLKGPGELFF.

The rearrangement links TRBV2 to TRBJ1-5; 8 nucleotides match TRBD1. Germline V lookup: CDR1 SNHLY, CDR2 FYNNEI. This CDR3 is built from 15 residues. After removal of 7 bases from V and 1 base from J, the junction contained 6 bases not matched to a gene. DNA for the CDR3: TGTGCCAGCATCATGGACAGGGCCAGCAATCAGCCCCAGCATTTT. It encodes CASIMDRASNQPQHF. Full variable domain (outside the CDR3, taken from reference TRBV2 and TRBJ1-5): EPEVTQTPSHQVTQMGQEVILRCVPISNHLYFYWYRQILGQKVEFLVSFYNNEISEKSEIFDDQFSVERPDGSNFTLKIRSTKLEDSAMYFCASIMDRASNQPQHFGDGTRLSIL.

The chain has TRBV19 and TRBJ1-2; TRBD1 agrees at 7 bases. This CDR3 has 14 residues. Per germline, CDR1 LNHDA and CDR2 SQIVND (reference sequence). V shed 8 bases and J 6 bases; nucleotides not matched to a gene: 12. CDR3: CASEQGQSIHGYTF. In DNA, the CDR3 is TGTGCCAGTGAGCAGGGACAGTCAATCCATGGCTACACCTTC.

The chain combines TRBV30 with TRBJ2-7; TRBD2 matches at 7 bases. J lost 3 bases, V lost 1 base, and 3 bases had no gene match. The germline V gene encodes CDR1 GTSNPN and CDR2 SVGIG (reference sequence). CDR3 length equals 13 residues. DNA for the CDR3: TGTGCCTGGAGTGAGGGGAGGGTCTACGAGCAGTACTTC. As protein: CAWSEGRVYEQYF.

This clone came up once. V usage is TRBV7-2 and J usage is TRBJ1-5; D gene ambiguous. V lost 4 bases to trimming and J lost 0 bases, with 10 bases between them. Germline CDR1 SGHTA, CDR2 FQGNSA. CDR3 size: 15 residues. CDR3 region: CASSSVSGSNQPQHF. The DNA for the CDR3 is TGTGCCAGCAGCTCAGTAAGTGGTAGCAATCAGCCCCAGCATTTT.

The V call is TRBV2, the J call TRBJ1-5, with TRBD1 matching 7 bases. The length of the CDR3 is 15 residues. J lost 3 bases, V lost 4 bases, and 6 bases had no gene match. The V gene's germline CDR1 is SNHLY and CDR2 FYNNEI. DNA for the CDR3: TGTGCCAGCAGTGTCACAGGGGCGAACAATCAGCCCCAGCATTTT. Its protein is CASSVTGANNQPQHF.

This chain joins TRBV6-1 and TRBJ1-1; no clear D. V lost 1 base and J lost 10, with 13 bases in between. In germline, CDR1 is MNHNS, CDR2 SASEGT. The CDR3 loop spans 13 amino acids. CDR3 coding DNA: TGTGCCAGCAGTGAAGGTCCAGAAGGAGCAGCTTTCTTT. Protein: CASSEGPEGAAFF.

The genes are TRBV18 and TRBJ1-4; 7 bases agree with TRBD1. The trim removed 3 bases at V and 3 bases at J, leaving 4 bases unmatched. The CDR3 is made up of 15 amino acids. CDR1 and CDR2 (germline): KGHSH, LQKENI. The CDR3: CASSPTGQSNEKLFF. CDR3 bases: TGTGCCAGCTCACCCACGGGACAGTCTAATGAAAAACTGTTTTTT.

The chain is built from TRBV10-1 and TRBJ2-1; D gene unclear. The CDR3 consists of 15 residues. Germline CDR1 reads WNHNN; CDR2 reads SYGVQD (reference sequence). V was trimmed by 3 bases and J by 0 bases, leaving 9 bases between them. In DNA form, the CDR3 reads TGCGCCAGCAGTGACCCCTTGAGCTCCTACAATGAGCAGTTCTTC. Translating it yields CASSDPLSSYNEQFF.

This clone was seen a single time. This sequence joins TRBV28 and TRBJ2-1, with D possibly TRBD2 on 7 matching bases. Germline V gene data show CDR1 as MDHEN and CDR2 as SYDVKM. The CDR3 runs 14 residues. The ends were cut back, 6 bases at V and 8 bases at J, with 17 bases in the middle. DNA for the CDR3: TGTGCCAGCAGCACGGGGGGCCCCCCCGATGAGCAGTTCTTC. Translation: CASSTGGPPDEQFF.

CDR3 sequence: CASSSRLGYTF. The CDR3 DNA is TGTGCCAGCAGCTCTCGGCTCGGCTACACCTTC. This chain joins TRBV9 and TRBJ1-2; no firm D call. From germline, CDR1 is SGDLS and CDR2 YYNGEE. V gave up 4 bases and J gave up 8 bases, with 9 bases separating them. The CDR3 is 11 residues long.

The rearrangement links TRBV27 to TRBJ2-2, with D tentatively TRBD1 (5 bases). V lost 3 bases and J 3 bases, leaving 14 bases between the germline ends. Germline CDR1 reads MNHEY; CDR2 reads SMNVEV (reference sequence). The CDR3 totals 16 residues. The CDR3 loop is CASSFRTGSDTGELFF. CDR3 DNA sequence: TGTGCCAGCAGTTTTCGAACAGGATCAGACACCGGGGAGCTGTTTTTT.

This clone was counted a single time. The chain couples TRBV30 to TRBJ1-1; no definite D call. The CDR3 length is 14 residues. V was cut by 5 bases and J by 2 bases, with 15 bases left in between. The germline V gene has CDR1 GTSNPN and CDR2 SVGIG (reference sequence). DNA of the CDR3: TGTGCCTGGGGCCGAGGCCAGGCTAACACTGAAGCTTTCTTT. It translates to CAWGRGQANTEAFF.

This clone was recorded only once. The rearrangement uses TRBV5-4 and TRBJ1-2, with D unresolved. V was cut by 4 bases and J by 7 bases, with 14 bases left in between. Looked up from germline, CDR1 is SGHNT and CDR2 is YYREEE (reference sequence). This CDR3 contains 13 residues. CDR3 coding DNA: TGTGCCAGCAGCCAGGTCGTGGGCAGTGGCTACACCTTC. Translating it yields CASSQVVGSGYTF.

This sequence joins TRBV6-7 and TRBJ2-6; D ambiguous. TRBV6-7 is treated as an ORF (open reading frame) with a function not yet certain. Between the trimmed V and J ends, which lost 5 bases and 5 bases, there was a span of 22 bases. The CDR3 contains 18 residues. The CDR3 loop reads CASSTTERIQSRANVLTF. Written as DNA, the CDR3 is TGTGCCAGCAGTACCACTGAGCGTATTCAAAGTCGGGCCAACGTCCTGACTTTC.

The count of this clone is one. This chain links TRBV7-2 with TRBJ1-4; unclear D gene. Germline loops: CDR1 SGHTA, CDR2 FQGNSA. Trimming left V 5 bases short and J 0 bases short, with 10 bases between. This CDR3 is 15 amino acids long. The CDR3 is CASSARAATNEKLFF. CDR3 coding DNA: TGTGCCAGCAGCGCAAGAGCAGCAACTAATGAAAAACTGTTTTTT.

The J gene is TRBJ2-5, the V gene TRBV9; D may be TRBD1 (6 bases). V dropped 0 bases and J dropped 6 bases, with 12 bases sitting between them. CDR1 is SGDLS, CDR2 YYNGEE, per germline. The CDR3 spans 14 residues. The CDR3 bases are TGTGCCAGCAGCGTAGTCCCAGGGGAAAAGACCCAGTACTTC. Amino acids: CASSVVPGEKTQYF. Combining the CDR3 with reference TRBV9 and TRBJ2-5 gives the whole variable domain DSGVTQTPKHLITATGQRVTLRCSPRSGDLSVYWYQQSLDQGLQFLIQYYNGEERAKGNILERFSAQQFPDLHSELNLSSLELGDSALYFCASSVVPGEKTQYFGPGTRLLVL.

The chain combines TRBV7-2 with TRBJ2-2, with D perhaps matching TRBD1 (5 bases). V was trimmed by 4 bases and J by 5 bases, leaving 14 bases between them. Germline V gene lookup returns CDR1 SGHTA and CDR2 FQGNSA. The CDR3 sequence is 15 residues long. CDR3 region: CASSYQGSWTGELFF. The DNA of the CDR3 is TGTGCCAGCAGCTACCAGGGAAGTTGGACCGGGGAGCTGTTTTTT. Looking up the rest from reference TRBV7-2 and TRBJ2-2 gives the full variable domain: GAGVSQSPSNKVTEKGKDVELRCDPISGHTALYWYRQSLGQGLEFLIYFQGNSAPDKSGLPSDRFSAERTGGSVSTLTIQRTQQEDSAVYLCASSYQGSWTGELFFGEGSRLTVL.

The J gene is TRBJ1-1, the V gene TRBV28; no reliable D call. The CDR3 length is 15 residues. Germline CDR1 is MDHEN and CDR2 is SYDVKM. Trimming removed 5 bases at V and 0 bases at J, with 13 bases between. CDR3 sequence: CASSPWLNMNTEAFF. CDR3 DNA: TGTGCCAGCAGTCCCTGGTTGAATATGAACACTGAAGCTTTCTTT. Together with reference TRBV28 and TRBJ1-1, the CDR3 gives the full variable domain: DVKVTQSSRYLVKRTGEKVFLECVQDMDHENMFWYRQDPGLGLRLIYFSYDVKMKEKGDIPEGYSVSREKKERFSLILESASTNQTSMYLCASSPWLNMNTEAFFGQGTRLTVV.

This chain connects TRBV5-6 to TRBJ1-1; the D is unclear. CDR3 size: 15 residues. V dropped 4 bases and J dropped 0 bases, with 13 bases sitting between them. Looked up from germline, CDR1 is SGHDT and CDR2 is YYEEEE. The CDR3 nucleotides read TGTGCCAGCAGCGACACCTACCGATTGAACACTGAAGCTTTCTTT. Translating gives CASSDTYRLNTEAFF.

This chain joins TRBV9 and TRBJ2-7, with no clear D. The CDR3 has 15 amino acids. Per germline, CDR1 SGDLS and CDR2 YYNGEE. The V end lost 0 bases, the J end lost 1 base, and 11 bases lay between the germline ends. The CDR3 DNA is TGTGCCAGCAGCGTAGCTTACGGCGGTTCCTACGAGCAGTACTTC. It is translated as CASSVAYGGSYEQYF.

The chain uses TRBV7-9 and TRBJ2-3; D is ambiguous. CDR1 SEHNR and CDR2 FQNEAQ come from the germline V gene (reference sequence). Trimming removed 0 bases at V and 0 bases at J, with 4 bases between. CDR3 length: 14 residues. Written as DNA, the CDR3 is TGTGCCAGCAGCTTAGCTAGAAGCACAGATACGCAGTATTTT. Protein: CASSLARSTDTQYF. Filled out from reference TRBV7-9 and TRBJ2-3, the complete variable domain reads DTGVSQNPRHKITKRGQNVTFRCDPISEHNRLYWYRQTLGQGPEFLTYFQNEAQLEKSRLLSDRFSAERPKGSFSTLEIQRTEQGDSAMYLCASSLARSTDTQYFGPGTRLTVL.

V is TRBV7-2 and J is TRBJ2-7; 7 bases are a match to TRBD1. This CDR3 comprises 14 residues. Trimming at V came to 6 bases and at J to 3 bases, leaving 8 bases not matched to a gene. Germline V gives CDR1 SGHTA, CDR2 FQGNSA. The CDR3 DNA sequence: TGTGCCAGCAGTCTAGGGACAGCACACTACGAGCAGTACTTC. Its translation: CASSLGTAHYEQYF.

J is TRBJ2-3 and V is TRBV18; D is uncertain. The CDR3 runs to 14 residues. V lost 5 bases, J lost 4 bases, and 13 bases lay in between. The germline V gene encodes CDR1 KGHSH and CDR2 LQKENI. CDR3 sequence: CASSSLGRADTQYF. The DNA of the CDR3 is TGTGCCAGCTCATCACTTGGACGGGCAGATACGCAGTATTTT.

The chain joins TRBV4-2 to TRBJ1-1; TRBD1 is a possible D gene (5 bases). The CDR3 spans 15 residues. Trimming removed 1 base from V and 0 bases from J, with 9 bases in between. Germline CDR1 is LGHNA and CDR2 is YNFKEQ. CDR3 sequence (DNA): TGTGCCAGCAGCCAAGTCGGGGGAATGAACACTGAAGCTTTCTTT. Translation gives CASSQVGGMNTEAFF.

This clone appeared a single time. A junction boundary mismatches the germline segment, possibly from a read error. The chain combines TRBV30 with TRBJ1-6, with D unresolved. CDR1 GTSNPN and CDR2 SVGIG come from the germline V gene (reference sequence). The CDR3 runs to 13 residues. CDR3 DNA sequence: TGTACCTGGAGTGCTAAGGATGGATCACCCCTCCACTTT. Amino acids: CTWSAKDGSPLHF. The complete variable domain, with remaining parts taken from reference TRBV30 and TRBJ1-6, reads SQTIHQWPATLVQPVGSPLSLECTVEGTSNPNLYWYRQAAGRGLQLLFYSVGIGQISSEVPQNLSASRPQDRQFILSSKKLLLSDSGFYLCTWSAKDGSPLHFGNGTRLTVT.

The chain joins TRBV6-5 to TRBJ1-2; D uncertain. Germline loops: CDR1 MNHEY, CDR2 SVGAGI. CDR3 length equals 15 residues. Trimming stripped 3 bases from V and 4 bases from J, with 15 bases between. The CDR3 DNA sequence: TGTGCCAGCAGTTATTCGGCGGGCATCCCCTATGGCTACACCTTC. This translates into CASSYSAGIPYGYTF.

V gene TRBV29-1 combines with J gene TRBJ1-2; D is unclear. The germline CDR1 and CDR2 sequences are SQVTM and ANQGSEA. CDR3 length: 14 amino acids. Trimming pared 0 bases from V and 1 base from J, leaving 9 bases between. The CDR3 DNA is TGCAGCGTTGAAGAGGTGAGGAGTAACTATGGCTACACCTTC. This codes for CSVEEVRSNYGYTF.